This TCR beta chain was sequenced in a study of blood T cell repertoires in COVID-19 (dated by TCRdb to 2018 to 2021). With regard to the full study: Samples from collaborators originated in the United States, Italy and Spain and spanned both the acute and convalescent phases of COVID-19. The prospective study material was composed of cDNA or gDNA derived from T cells, B-cell-depleted T cells, or PBMCs. Subjects who had been exposed to COVID-19, were actively infected with it, or had recovered from it provided the deeply sampled blood TCRbeta repertoires that made up the dataset. Samples were obtained from the ongoing ImmuneRACE study (first 160 participants) and from some 1,300 subjects provided by 6 global collaborators. A freely available public database, intended as a resource for researchers studying the immune response to SARS-CoV-2, is where the repertoires were released. The sample metadata nearly always contained a de-identified subject ID, COVID-19 status, age in years and sex. Where available, HLA class I and class II types were taken from metadata supplied by the sample provider and were not determined by assay-based typing.

Details on this clone: The antigen this receptor binds is unknown. No base quality values were provided; no much bigger clone lies one nucleotide off.

The immunoSEQ Assay, a bias-controlled multiplex PCR, was used to amplify TCRbeta CDR3 regions from genomic DNA. Regarding the original processing steps: The number of nucleated cells in each sample was estimated from the amplification of reference gene primers within the assay. Sequence reads were collapsed and filtered to measure the absolute abundance of every unique TCRbeta CDR3 rearrangement. For each sample, productive Simpson clonality was calculated as the square root of Simpson's diversity index across productive rearrangements. In TCRdb, the immuneACCESS table is reduced to in-frame sequences with V and J assigned. These tables do not hold every clone; where another copy was compared, an unresolved V gene accounts for under half, and the others remain unexplained. V and J calls and clone size are given by that table; D and trimming were obtained from the DNA. A total of around 200,000 clones appear in this sample, 85% to 90% of them only once. 2% to 2.5% of the sample rests with the top ten.

From cysteine to phenylalanine, the CDR3 is 20 amino acids long. The only DNA kept is the CDR3, 60 bases in frame from the first base. The germline V gene (reference sequence) provides CDR1 LGHDT and CDR2 YNNKEL. V is reduced by 0 bases and J by 5 bases, leaving a spacing of 27 bases between them. The paper as a whole reports these results and caveats: How much clinical and demographic metadata was included differed by source and by participant, and the metadata was provided uncurated.

Participants in the prospective study were aged roughly 18 to 95 years, lived in over 20 United States geographic areas, and enrolled through a virtual design. Cohort assignment in the prospective study relied on participant-reported clinical history from a screening survey and a study questionnaire. In the prospective study, mobile phlebotomists collected whole blood, serum and a nasopharyngeal or oropharyngeal swab from each participant. Participants in the prospective study had the option to provide additional blood draws and questionnaires over a roughly 2-month period. Blood samples from the prospective study were shipped frozen or at room temperature prior to DNA extraction.

The chain joins TRBV3-1 (or the pseudogene TRBV3-2) to TRBJ2-3; the D gene cannot be named for sure. This clonotype was obtained from a woman aged 40 to 50 with acute COVID-19. Sequences were obtained from PBMCs or T cells enriched from blood (not recorded which). The DNA sequence follows: TGTGCCAGCAGCCAAGATGGTGAACGTCGAAAGGATAGCCGTATAGATACGCAGTATTTT. This encodes CASSQDGERRKDSRIDTQYF.